The clone carrying this T cell receptor beta chain was observed a single time. V lost 3 bases to trimming and J lost 4 bases, with 14 bases between them. The CDR3 consists of 15 residues. Germline-derived CDR1 and CDR2 are LGHNT and FRNRAP. This sample is drawn from a study of blood T cell repertoires in COVID-19. The assay was immunoSEQ multiplex PCR, and TCRdb's table has in-frame clones only and misses some. The sample has roughly 81,000 clones; roughly 86% are singletons. Material: peripheral blood. The chain has TRBV12-5 and TRBJ2-3, with D perhaps TRBD2 (5 bases). The receptor comes from a man between 40 and 49 years old with acute or convalescent COVID-19. CDR3 nucleotides: TGTGCTAGTGGTTTAGGCGGCCCGAGGGCAGATACGCAGTATTTT. This translates into CASGLGGPRADTQYF.